A selection of T cell receptor beta chains follows, all from one sample in a study of cytomegalovirus exposure and HLA in healthy donors. The data were produced by immunoSEQ multiplex PCR, yet TCRdb's version contains in-frame clones alone and is incomplete. The sample gives 150,000 to 200,000 clones, just under 80% of which show up once; roughly 9.3% is in the top ten. The sample comprised PBMCs. These receptors originate from a man younger than 35 in good health and CMV-seropositive. Each CDR3 is given with its conserved first and last residue. A D gene is named only where the DNA matches it firmly.

TRBJ2-7	TRBD2	TRBV7-2	CASSLGLAGTYEQYF
TRBJ2-7	TRBD1	TRBV18	CASSPRDRDYEQYF
TRBJ1-2	TRBD1	TRBV6-6	CASKTGDNYGYTF
TRBJ2-7	-	TRBV27	CASSPRLGYEQYF
TRBJ2-7	-	TRBV20-1	CSDFITGQYF
TRBJ2-5	-	TRBV2	CARSLETQYF
TRBJ2-3	TRBD1	TRBV4-2	CASSQNRGNTQYF
TRBJ1-2	-	TRBV7-9	CASSLEEASLYGYTF
-	-	TRBV19	CASSIGRMGSSYEQYF
TRBJ2-2	TRBD1	TRBV6-5	CASSLTGGSAGELFF
TRBJ1-1	-	TRBV19	CASSIFSGTEAFF